The 24 T cell receptor beta chains given below trace back to one sample, sequenced in a study of blood T cell repertoires in COVID-19. Produced via immunoSEQ multiplex PCR; TCRdb's table is partial and in-frame only. Among more than 200,000 clones, approximately 86% were seen once, and the ten largest hold over 6%. Sequences were obtained from PBMCs or T cells enriched from blood (not recorded which). All receptors derive from a young woman with acute COVID-19.

CDR3 nucleotide sequence: TGTGCCACCAGTGATTTAAAGGGGGCCCTCGTGGATACGCAGTATTTT. Its translation is CATSDLKGALVDTQYF. The rearrangement uses TRBV24-1 and TRBJ2-3; 7 bases map to TRBD1. Germline V gene data show CDR1 as KGHDR and CDR2 as SFDVKD. Germline trimming cut 1 base from V and 6 bases from J; bases unmatched to any gene: 9. The CDR3 contains 16 residues.

The chain uses TRBV28 and TRBJ2-3, with 8 nucleotides matching TRBD1. This CDR3 is 17 amino acids long. V lost 3 bases to trimming and J lost 7 bases; unmatched junction nucleotides: 15. Germline-derived CDR1 and CDR2 are MDHEN and SYDVKM. CDR3 protein: CASSLGLQGANPYTQYF. CDR3 nucleotides: TGTGCCAGCAGTTTGGGGCTCCAGGGGGCGAACCCCTATACGCAGTATTTT.

V is TRBV10-1 and J is TRBJ2-1; 9 positions match TRBD1. Per germline, CDR1 WNHNN and CDR2 SYGVQD (reference sequence). The CDR3 is made up of 13 amino acids. The V gene end was trimmed by 4 bases and the J gene end by 10 bases; junction bases not matched to a gene: 5. As DNA, the CDR3 is TGCGCCAGCAGTGGGACAGGGGTAAGCGAGCAGTTCTTC. It codes for CASSGTGVSEQFF.

In the case of this clone: The same CDR3 also results from other DNA sequences found in this sample. The V call is TRBV5-1, the J call TRBJ2-3, with a weak D call TRBD2 (5 bases). This CDR3 has 15 amino acids. The V gene lost 0 bases and the J gene lost 3 bases, with 11 bases spanning the gap. Germline values: CDR1 SGHRS, CDR2 YFSETQ. CDR3 loop: CASSLGQGGTDTQYF. CDR3 nucleotide sequence: TGCGCCAGCAGCTTGGGACAAGGAGGAACAGATACGCAGTATTTT.

This rearrangement joins TRBV7-9 to TRBJ2-5; no definite D call. The germline CDR1 and CDR2 sequences are SEHNR and FQNEAQ (reference sequence). The ends were cut back, 5 bases at V and 5 bases at J, with 6 bases in the middle. The CDR3 spans 11 residues. This CDR3 is CASSPAETQYF. The CDR3 DNA follows: TGTGCCAGCAGCCCCGCGGAGACCCAGTACTTC.

This clone was recorded many times. The same CDR3 arises from other DNA sequences in this sample as well. The chain links TRBV27 to TRBJ2-1; 8 nucleotides match TRBD2. The CDR3 loop spans 16 amino acids. The germline gives CDR1 MNHEY, CDR2 SMNVEV (reference sequence). The junction had 6 bases not matched to a gene; V was cut back by 2 bases and J by 3 bases. This CDR3 is CASSLNPSGYYNEQFF. The CDR3 region has the DNA TGTGCCAGCAGTTTAAATCCTAGCGGGTACTACAATGAGCAGTTCTTC.

The chain employs TRBV6-4 and TRBJ2-1; 9 nucleotides line up with TRBD2. V shed 3 bases and J 6 bases; nucleotides not matched to a gene: 6. CDR1 is MRHNA, CDR2 SNTAGT, per germline. This CDR3 spans 15 amino acids. The CDR3 DNA reads as TGTGCCAGCAGTGAAGGGGGACTAGCAGGCAATGAGCAGTTCTTC. This gives the protein CASSEGGLAGNEQFF.

The chain is built from TRBV6-1 and TRBJ1-2; a weak D match, TRBD1 (5 bases). The CDR3 loop spans 18 amino acids. Between the trimmed V and J ends, which lost 4 bases and 6 bases, there was a span of 27 bases. The germline gives CDR1 MNHNS, CDR2 SASEGT. The CDR3 DNA is TGTGCCAGCAGTGGGGCCAGGCGGTCTCCCGGATGGGGCCATGGCTACACCTTC. This encodes CASSGARRSPGWGHGYTF.

V and J are TRBV24-1 and TRBJ2-3; TRBD2 matches 10 bases. V lost 7 bases, J lost 0 bases, and 3 bases stayed unmatched. Germline-derived CDR1 and CDR2 are KGHDR and SFDVKD. The length of the CDR3 is 15 residues. CDR3 DNA: TGTGCCACCAGCAGCGGGGGGGTTAGCACAGATACGCAGTATTTT. Amino acids: CATSSGGVSTDTQYF.

The CDR3 loop is CASSFQGDTEAFF. The CDR3 region has the DNA TGTGCCAGCAGCTTTCAGGGGGACACTGAAGCTTTCTTT. The V gene is TRBV11-1, the J gene TRBJ1-1; 7 bases are a match to TRBD1. CDR3 size: 13 residues. J lost 3 bases, V lost 3 bases, and 1 base had no gene match. CDR1 and CDR2 from the germline V gene are SGHAT and FQDESV (reference sequence).

The chain is built from TRBV9 and TRBJ2-5, with D tentatively TRBD2 (7 bases). Germline V gene data show CDR1 as SGDLS and CDR2 as YYNGEE. The length of the CDR3 is 17 residues. Trimming stripped 0 bases from V and 5 bases from J, with 20 bases between. CDR3 amino acids: CASSVGEWGGPWETQYF. CDR3 sequence (DNA): TGTGCCAGCAGCGTAGGGGAGTGGGGGGGCCCATGGGAGACCCAGTACTTC.

This clone was found many times. The chain combines TRBV23-1 with TRBJ1-4; 9 bases are shared with TRBD1. TRBV23-1 is an ORF, with its function uncertain. CDR3 length equals 17 residues. V shed 4 bases and J 0 bases; nucleotides not matched to a gene: 6. CDR3 nucleotides: TGCGCCAGCAGTCCCCGGGACAGGGCCCCAACTAATGAAAAACTGTTTTTT. Its protein is CASSPRDRAPTNEKLFF.

CDR3 loop: CASSLSGGELQYF. DNA for the CDR3: TGTGCCAGCAGCTTAAGCGGGGGGGAACTCCAGTACTTC. The chain employs TRBV7-3 and TRBJ2-7, with 9 bases matching TRBD2. The V and J ends lost 1 base and 10 bases, in that order; junction bases with no gene match: 5. The CDR3 length is 13 residues. CDR1 is SGHTA, CDR2 FQGTGA, per germline.

V and J are TRBV2 and TRBJ1-4; D possibly corresponds to TRBD1 (6 bases). The CDR3 is made up of 18 amino acids. In germline, CDR1 is SNHLY, CDR2 FYNNEI. V shed 3 bases and J shed 0 bases, with 17 bases lying between them. The CDR3 nucleotides are TGTGCCAGCAGTGAGACAGGCGCAATCAAATCAACTAATGAAAAACTGTTTTTT. Amino acids: CASSETGAIKSTNEKLFF. The full variable domain, its missing parts supplied by reference TRBV2 and TRBJ1-4, is EPEVTQTPSHQVTQMGQEVILRCVPISNHLYFYWYRQILGQKVEFLVSFYNNEISEKSEIFDDQFSVERPDGSNFTLKIRSTKLEDSAMYFCASSETGAIKSTNEKLFFGSGTQLSVL.

This rearrangement joins TRBV27 to TRBJ2-1, with 8 positions matching TRBD2. The CDR3 is made up of 15 amino acids. Trimming removed 5 bases from V and 4 bases from J; junction bases left unmatched: 7. CDR1 is MNHEY, CDR2 SMNVEV, per germline (reference sequence). CDR3 amino acids: CASSQTSGLYNEQFF. The CDR3 nucleotides read TGTGCCAGCAGTCAAACTAGCGGACTTTACAATGAGCAGTTCTTC.

The chain uses TRBV6-5 and TRBJ2-7, with TRBD2 as a possible D gene (7 bases). The CDR3 runs 13 residues. V lost 5 bases to trimming and J lost 2 bases, with 10 bases between them. Looked up from germline, CDR1 is MNHEY and CDR2 is SVGAGI. CDR3 protein: CASSRGGPYEQYF. CDR3 nucleotide sequence: TGTGCCAGCAGTAGGGGGGGTCCCTACGAGCAGTACTTC.

The V call is TRBV3-1 (or the pseudogene TRBV3-2), the J call TRBJ2-1, with a tentative D call TRBD1 (6 bases). This CDR3 contains 14 residues. The V gene's germline CDR1 is LGHDT and CDR2 YNNKEL (reference sequence). V dropped 2 bases and J dropped 14 bases, with 19 bases sitting between them. The CDR3 DNA follows: TGTGCCAGCAGCCAACAGGTAAAGGGACCAGGGGAGTTCTTC. As protein: CASSQQVKGPGEFF.

The chain joins TRBV7-2 to TRBJ1-2; 7 bases are a match to TRBD1. In germline, CDR1 is SGHTA, CDR2 FQGNSA. V gave up 4 bases and J gave up 5 bases; unmatched junction bases: 13. CDR3 length: 16 amino acids. The CDR3 DNA reads TGTGCCAGCAGCTCGTCAGGGTTGGACAGGCAGTATGGCTACACCTTC. Translating gives CASSSSGLDRQYGYTF.

The chain joins TRBV3-1 (or the pseudogene TRBV3-2) to TRBJ2-3; D remains ambiguous. The CDR3 extends over 12 amino acids. The V end was cut by 3 bases, the J end by 3 bases, with 4 bases between. CDR1 and CDR2 (germline): LGHDT, YNNKEL (reference sequence). CDR3 in amino acids: CASSHPTDTQYF. CDR3 nucleotide sequence: TGTGCCAGCAGCCACCCGACAGATACGCAGTATTTT.

The CDR3 sequence is CASSVGGQGAYEQYF. The CDR3 DNA is TGTGCCAGCAGTGTAGGGGGACAGGGGGCCTACGAGCAGTACTTC. The chain employs TRBV6-1 and TRBJ2-7, with 11 nucleotides matching TRBD1. CDR1 MNHNS and CDR2 SASEGT come from the germline V gene. J lost 2 bases, V lost 4 bases, and 4 bases had no gene match. The CDR3 has 15 amino acids.

The J gene is TRBJ1-3, the V gene TRBV27; the D is unclear. Trimming took off 5 bases at V and 3 bases at J, with 11 bases between the two ends. Germline loops: CDR1 MNHEY, CDR2 SMNVEV (reference sequence). This CDR3 has 14 residues. The chain's CDR3 is CASSPLASGNTIYF. The DNA for the CDR3 is TGTGCCAGCAGTCCCCTGGCAAGTGGAAACACCATATATTTT.

This clone was counted between two and nine times. The chain links TRBV2 to TRBJ2-3, with a possible D match to TRBD2 (5 bases). Trimming left V 6 bases short and J 1 base short, with 14 bases between. The length of the CDR3 is 15 residues. Per the germline V gene, CDR1 is SNHLY and CDR2 is FYNNEI. CDR3 amino acids: CASRAKSGGTDTQYF. CDR3 in DNA: TGTGCCAGCAGGGCAAAGTCCGGGGGCACAGATACGCAGTATTTT.

The V and J genes are TRBV3-1 (or the pseudogene TRBV3-2) and TRBJ2-1; 9 positions agree with TRBD2. Germline V gene data show CDR1 as LGHDT and CDR2 as YNNKEL (reference sequence). The CDR3 has 15 residues. V lost 5 bases and J lost 7; bases outside the gene matches: 9. The CDR3 bases are TGTGCCAGCAGCTCTAGCGGGGCTAAACATAATGAGCAGTTCTTC. This gives the protein CASSSSGAKHNEQFF.

The chain recombines TRBV4-1 with TRBJ1-6; D remains unclear. Per the germline V gene, CDR1 is MGHRA and CDR2 is YSYEKL. V was cut by 3 bases and J by 7 bases, with 4 bases left in between. The CDR3 runs to 12 residues. In nucleotides, the CDR3 is TGCGCCAGCAGCCATGAGAATTCACCCCTCCACTTT. Translated: CASSHENSPLHF.